Many counts were recorded for the clone carrying this T cell receptor beta chain. The data were obtained in a study of T cells after yellow fever vaccination. Each CDR3 protein is one row after TCRdb ran MiXCR on the 5' RACE reads. The data show around 300,000 distinct CDR3 sequences, over 3.5% seen once. Trimming at V came to 6 bases and at J to 4 bases, leaving 4 bases not matched to a gene. CDR3 length: 14 amino acids. This TCR was recovered from a man younger than 30 who received the YFV17D yellow fever vaccine. The J gene is TRBJ2-5, the V gene TRBV12-3 or TRBV12-4, with 11 bases that match TRBD2. The source was PBMCs, collected 5 days after the yellow fever booster vaccination. In nucleotides, the CDR3 is TGTGCCAGCAGATCCGGACTAGCGGGAGAGACCCAGTACTTC. Its translation is CASRSGLAGETQYF.